This section outlines one T cell receptor (beta chain) sequence together with its context. Assay: immunoSEQ multiplex PCR; the TCRdb copy retains only in-frame clones and omits some. Found here are about 47,000 clones, 80% to 95% of them singletons; the top ten hold roughly 2.2%. The data belong to a study of T cell changes during pregnancy in multiple sclerosis. The germline CDR1 and CDR2 sequences are SGHAT and FQNNGV. Trimming cost V 5 bases and J 0 bases, with 13 bases left between them. The CDR3 has 15 amino acids. The chain combines TRBV11-2 with TRBJ1-1; TRBD1 might be the D (6 bases). This TCR was sampled from a female donor with multiple sclerosis, enrolled in a pregnancy study. The sample was peripheral blood, taken in the third trimester of pregnancy. This chain's CDR3 is CASSPRQEVNTEAFF. Written as DNA, the CDR3 is TGTGCCAGCAGCCCCCGACAGGAGGTGAACACTGAAGCTTTCTTT. The full variable domain, in which reference TRBV11-2 and TRBJ1-1 provide the parts outside the CDR3, is EAGVAQSPRYKIIEKRQSVAFWCNPISGHATLYWYQQILGQGPKLLIQFQNNGVVDDSQLPKDRFSAERLKGVDSTLKIQPAKLEDSAVYLCASSPRQEVNTEAFFGQGTRLTVV.